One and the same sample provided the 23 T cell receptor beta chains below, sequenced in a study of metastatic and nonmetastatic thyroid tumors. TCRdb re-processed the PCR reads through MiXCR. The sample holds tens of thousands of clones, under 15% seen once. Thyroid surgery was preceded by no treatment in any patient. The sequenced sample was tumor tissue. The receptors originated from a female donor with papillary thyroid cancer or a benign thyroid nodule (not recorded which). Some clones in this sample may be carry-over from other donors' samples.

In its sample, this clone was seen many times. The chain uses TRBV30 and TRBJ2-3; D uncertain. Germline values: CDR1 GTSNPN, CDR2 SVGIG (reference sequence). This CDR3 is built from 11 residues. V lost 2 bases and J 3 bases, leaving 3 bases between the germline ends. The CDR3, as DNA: TGTGCCTGGAGTAGAACAGATACGCAGTATTTT. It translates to CAWSRTDTQYF. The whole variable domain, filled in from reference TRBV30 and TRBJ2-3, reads SQTIHQWPATLVQPVGSPLSLECTVEGTSNPNLYWYRQAAGRGLQLLFYSVGIGQISSEVPQNLSASRPQDRQFILSSKKLLLSDSGFYLCAWSRTDTQYFGPGTRLTVL.

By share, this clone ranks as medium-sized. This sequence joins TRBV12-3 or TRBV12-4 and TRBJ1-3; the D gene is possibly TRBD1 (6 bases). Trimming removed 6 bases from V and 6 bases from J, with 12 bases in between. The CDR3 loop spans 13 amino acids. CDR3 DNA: TGTGCCAGCAGCCCGACAGGCGAAAACACCATATATTTT. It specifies CASSPTGENTIYF.

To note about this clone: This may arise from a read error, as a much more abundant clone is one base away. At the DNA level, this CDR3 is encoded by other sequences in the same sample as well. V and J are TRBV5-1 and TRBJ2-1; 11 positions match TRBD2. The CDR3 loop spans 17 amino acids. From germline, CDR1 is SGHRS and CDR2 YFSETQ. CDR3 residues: CASSFGLAGPSYNEQFF. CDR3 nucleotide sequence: TGTGCCAGCAGCTTCGGACTAGCGGGTCCCTCTTACAATGAGCAGTTCTTC.

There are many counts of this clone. The CDR3 reads CASSATGTDNTEAFF. The CDR3 bases are TGTGCCAGCAGCGCTACCGGGACAGACAACACTGAAGCTTTCTTT. V gene TRBV9 combines with J gene TRBJ1-1, with TRBD1 matching over 7 bases. With 3 bases clipped from V and 2 bases from J, the junction kept 7 bases outside the gene matches. Germline lookup yields CDR1 SGDLS and CDR2 YYNGEE. The length of the CDR3 is 15 residues.

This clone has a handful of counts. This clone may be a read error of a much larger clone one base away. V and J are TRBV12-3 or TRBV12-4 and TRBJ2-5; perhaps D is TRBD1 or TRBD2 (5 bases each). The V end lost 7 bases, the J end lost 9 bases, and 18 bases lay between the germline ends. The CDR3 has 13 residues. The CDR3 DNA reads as TGTGCCAGCACTTCGATGTCCTCGGGGCCCCAGTACTTC. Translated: CASTSMSSGPQYF.

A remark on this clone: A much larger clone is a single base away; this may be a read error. CDR3 DNA sequence: TGTGCCAGCAGTTTCCGGACAGGGGTCTTCACTGAAGCTTTCTTT. This sequence encodes CASSFRTGVFTEAFF. V usage is TRBV6-1 and J usage is TRBJ1-1, with TRBD1 matching over 9 bases. The germline gives CDR1 MNHNS, CDR2 SASEGT. With V trimmed by 5 bases and J by 4 bases, 8 bases remained unmatched. The CDR3 has 15 residues.

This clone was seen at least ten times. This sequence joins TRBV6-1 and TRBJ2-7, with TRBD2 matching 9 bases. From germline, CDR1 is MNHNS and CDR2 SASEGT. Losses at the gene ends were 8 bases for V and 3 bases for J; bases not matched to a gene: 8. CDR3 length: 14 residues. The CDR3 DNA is TGTGCCAGCGGTCAGGGACTAGCTCTCTACGAGCAGTACTTC. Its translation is CASGQGLALYEQYF.

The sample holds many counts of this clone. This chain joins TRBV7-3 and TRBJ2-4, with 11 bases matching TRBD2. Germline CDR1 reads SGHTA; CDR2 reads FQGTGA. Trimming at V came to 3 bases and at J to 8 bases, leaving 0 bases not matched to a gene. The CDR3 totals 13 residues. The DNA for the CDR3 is TGTGCCAGCAGCTTGGGACTAGCGGACATTCAGTACTTC. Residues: CASSLGLADIQYF.

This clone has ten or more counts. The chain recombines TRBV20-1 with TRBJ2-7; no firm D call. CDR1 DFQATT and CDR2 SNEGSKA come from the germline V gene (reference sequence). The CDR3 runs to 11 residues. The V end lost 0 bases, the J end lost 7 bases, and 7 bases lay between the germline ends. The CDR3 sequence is CSARDLGEQYF. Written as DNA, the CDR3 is TGCAGTGCTAGAGATCTCGGGGAGCAGTACTTC.

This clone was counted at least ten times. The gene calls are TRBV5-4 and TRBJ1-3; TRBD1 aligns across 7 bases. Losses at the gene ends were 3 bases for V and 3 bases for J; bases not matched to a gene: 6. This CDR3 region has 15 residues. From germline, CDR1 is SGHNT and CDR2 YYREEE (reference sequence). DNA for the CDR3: TGTGCCAGCAGCTCAGAGACAGGGTTTGGAAACACCATATATTTT. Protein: CASSSETGFGNTIYF.

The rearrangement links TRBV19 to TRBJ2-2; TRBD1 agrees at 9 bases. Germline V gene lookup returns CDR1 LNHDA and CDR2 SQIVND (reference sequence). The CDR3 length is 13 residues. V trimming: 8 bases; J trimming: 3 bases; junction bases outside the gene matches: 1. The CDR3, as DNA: TGTGCCAGTGACAGGGGGTACACCGGGGAGCTGTTTTTT. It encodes CASDRGYTGELFF.

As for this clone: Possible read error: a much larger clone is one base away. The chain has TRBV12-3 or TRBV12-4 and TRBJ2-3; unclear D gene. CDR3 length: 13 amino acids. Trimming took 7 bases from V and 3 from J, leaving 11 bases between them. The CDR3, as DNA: TGTGCCAGCATCTCTTGGTGGACAGATACGCAGTATTTT. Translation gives CASISWWTDTQYF.

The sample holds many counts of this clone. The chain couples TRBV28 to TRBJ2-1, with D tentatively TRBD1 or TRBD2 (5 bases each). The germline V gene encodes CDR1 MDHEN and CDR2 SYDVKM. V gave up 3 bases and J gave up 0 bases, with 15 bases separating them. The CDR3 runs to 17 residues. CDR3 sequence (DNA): TGTGCCAGCAGTTTTAGGGGACGCCCTAGCTCCTACAATGAGCAGTTCTTC. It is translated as CASSFRGRPSSYNEQFF.

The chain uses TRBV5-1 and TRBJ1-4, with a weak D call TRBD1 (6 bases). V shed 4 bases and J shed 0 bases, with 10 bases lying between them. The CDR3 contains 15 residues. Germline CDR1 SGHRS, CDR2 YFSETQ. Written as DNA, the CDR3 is TGCGCCAGCAGCCCCAGGACAGCAACTAATGAAAAACTGTTTTTT. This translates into CASSPRTATNEKLFF.

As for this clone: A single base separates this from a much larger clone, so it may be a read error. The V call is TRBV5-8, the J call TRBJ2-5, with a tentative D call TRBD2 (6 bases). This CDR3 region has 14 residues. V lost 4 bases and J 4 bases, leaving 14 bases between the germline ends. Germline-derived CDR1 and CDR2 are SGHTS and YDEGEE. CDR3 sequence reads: CASSGGSVVETQYF. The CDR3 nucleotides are TGTGCCAGCAGCGGGGGGTCAGTAGTAGAGACCCAGTACTTC.

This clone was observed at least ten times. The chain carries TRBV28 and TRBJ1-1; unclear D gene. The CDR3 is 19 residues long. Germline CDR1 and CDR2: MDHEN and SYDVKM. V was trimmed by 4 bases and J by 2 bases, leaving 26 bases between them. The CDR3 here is CASSSLLRVRLEINTEAFF. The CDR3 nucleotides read TGTGCCAGCAGTTCCCTTTTGCGGGTTCGACTAGAAATAAACACTGAAGCTTTCTTT.

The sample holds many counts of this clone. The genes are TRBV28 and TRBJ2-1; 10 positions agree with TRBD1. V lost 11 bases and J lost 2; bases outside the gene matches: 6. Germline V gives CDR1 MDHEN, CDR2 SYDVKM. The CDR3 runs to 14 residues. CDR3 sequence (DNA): TGTGCCTCCACCGGGACAGGGGCCTACAATGAGCAGTTCTTC. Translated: CASTGTGAYNEQFF.

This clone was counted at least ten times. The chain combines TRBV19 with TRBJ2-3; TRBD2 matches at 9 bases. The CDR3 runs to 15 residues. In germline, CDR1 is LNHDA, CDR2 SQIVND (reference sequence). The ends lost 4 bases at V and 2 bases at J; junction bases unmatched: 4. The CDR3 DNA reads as TGTGCCAGTAGTAGATCTAGCGGGAACACAGATACGCAGTATTTT. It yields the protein CASSRSSGNTDTQYF.

CDR3 bases: TGTGCCAGCAGTTACCCGACAGGGAGCTTAGAGACCCAGTACTTC. Protein product: CASSYPTGSLETQYF. V is TRBV6-5 and J is TRBJ2-5, with 7 bases fitting TRBD1. Germline V gene data show CDR1 as MNHEY and CDR2 as SVGAGI. V trimming: 2 bases; J trimming: 4 bases; junction bases outside the gene matches: 7. CDR3 size: 15 residues.

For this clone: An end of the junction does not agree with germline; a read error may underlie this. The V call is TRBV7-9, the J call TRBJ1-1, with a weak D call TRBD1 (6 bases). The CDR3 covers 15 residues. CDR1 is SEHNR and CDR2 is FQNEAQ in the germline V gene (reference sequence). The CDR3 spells CASSSTLTGNTEALF. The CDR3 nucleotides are TGTGCCAGCAGCTCTACCCTTACAGGGAACACTGAAGCTCTCTTT.

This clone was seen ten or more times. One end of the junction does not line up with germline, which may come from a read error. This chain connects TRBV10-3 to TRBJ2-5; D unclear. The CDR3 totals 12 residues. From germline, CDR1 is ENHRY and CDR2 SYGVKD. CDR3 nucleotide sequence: TGTGCCATCAGTGGAGACGGTGCCCGCGGTAGGTTC. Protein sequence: CAISGDGARGRF.

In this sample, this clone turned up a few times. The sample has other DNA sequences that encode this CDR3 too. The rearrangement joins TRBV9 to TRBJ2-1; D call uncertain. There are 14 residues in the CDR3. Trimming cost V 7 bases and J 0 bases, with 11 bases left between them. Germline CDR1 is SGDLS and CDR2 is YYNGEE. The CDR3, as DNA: TGTGCCAGCTCGGGTCTCAGCTCCTACAATGAGCAGTTCTTC. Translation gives CASSGLSSYNEQFF.

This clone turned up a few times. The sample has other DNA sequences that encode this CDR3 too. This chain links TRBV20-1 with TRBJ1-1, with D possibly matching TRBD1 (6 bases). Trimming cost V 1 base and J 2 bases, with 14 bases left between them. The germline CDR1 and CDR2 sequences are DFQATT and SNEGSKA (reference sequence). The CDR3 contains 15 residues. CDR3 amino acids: CSARALAGVNTEAFF. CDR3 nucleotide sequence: TGCAGTGCTAGAGCACTGGCAGGGGTTAACACTGAAGCTTTCTTT.